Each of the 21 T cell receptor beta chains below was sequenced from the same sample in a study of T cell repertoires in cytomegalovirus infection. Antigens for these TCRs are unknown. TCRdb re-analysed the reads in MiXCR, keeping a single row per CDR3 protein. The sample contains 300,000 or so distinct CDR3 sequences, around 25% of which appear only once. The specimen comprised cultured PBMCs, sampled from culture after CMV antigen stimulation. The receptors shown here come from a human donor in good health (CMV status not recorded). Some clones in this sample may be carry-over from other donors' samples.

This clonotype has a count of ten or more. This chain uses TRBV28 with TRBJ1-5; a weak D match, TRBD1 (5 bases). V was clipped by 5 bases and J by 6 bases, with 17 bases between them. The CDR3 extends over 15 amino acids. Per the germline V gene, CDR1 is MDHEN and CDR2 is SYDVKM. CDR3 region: CASSLGDEYRQPQHF. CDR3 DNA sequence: TGTGCCAGCAGTCTAGGGGACGAGTACCGTCAGCCCCAGCATTTT. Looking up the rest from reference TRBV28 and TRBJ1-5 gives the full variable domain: DVKVTQSSRYLVKRTGEKVFLECVQDMDHENMFWYRQDPGLGLRLIYFSYDVKMKEKGDIPEGYSVSREKKERFSLILESASTNQTSMYLCASSLGDEYRQPQHFGDGTRLSIL.

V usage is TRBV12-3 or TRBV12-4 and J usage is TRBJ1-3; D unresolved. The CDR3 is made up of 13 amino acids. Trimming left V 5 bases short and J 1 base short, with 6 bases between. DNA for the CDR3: TGTGCCAGCAGTCCTTGGTCTGGAAACACCATATATTTT. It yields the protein CASSPWSGNTIYF.

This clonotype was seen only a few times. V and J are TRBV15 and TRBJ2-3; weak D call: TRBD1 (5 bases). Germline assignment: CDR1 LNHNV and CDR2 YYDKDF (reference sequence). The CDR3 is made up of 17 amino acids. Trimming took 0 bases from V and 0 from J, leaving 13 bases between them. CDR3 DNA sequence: TGTGCCACCAGCAGAGATTGGGTAGGGGAAAGCACAGATACGCAGTATTTT. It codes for CATSRDWVGESTDTQYF.

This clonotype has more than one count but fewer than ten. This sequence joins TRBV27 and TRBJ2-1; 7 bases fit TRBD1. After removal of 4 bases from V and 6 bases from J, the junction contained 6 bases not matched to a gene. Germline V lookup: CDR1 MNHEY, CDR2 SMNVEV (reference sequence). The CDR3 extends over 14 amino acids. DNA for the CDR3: TGTGCCAGCAGTTGGCCAGGGGGTGGCAATGAGCAGTTCTTC. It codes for CASSWPGGGNEQFF.

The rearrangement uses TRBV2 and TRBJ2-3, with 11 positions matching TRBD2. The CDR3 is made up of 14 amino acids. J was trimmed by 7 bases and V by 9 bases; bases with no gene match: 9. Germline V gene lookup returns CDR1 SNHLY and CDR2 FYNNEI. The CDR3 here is CARGLAGGTNTQYF. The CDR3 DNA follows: TGTGCCAGAGGGCTAGCGGGAGGTACTAATACGCAGTATTTT.

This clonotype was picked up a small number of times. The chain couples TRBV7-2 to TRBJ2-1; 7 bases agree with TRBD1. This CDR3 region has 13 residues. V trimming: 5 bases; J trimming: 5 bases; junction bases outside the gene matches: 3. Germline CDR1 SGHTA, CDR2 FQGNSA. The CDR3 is CASSPDRDNEQFF. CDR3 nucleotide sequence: TGTGCCAGCAGCCCTGACAGGGACAATGAGCAGTTCTTC.

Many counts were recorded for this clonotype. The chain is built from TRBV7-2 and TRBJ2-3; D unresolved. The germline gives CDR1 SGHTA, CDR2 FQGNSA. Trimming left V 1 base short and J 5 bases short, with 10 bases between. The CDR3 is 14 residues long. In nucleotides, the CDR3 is TGTGCCAGCAGCTTAGGCCTAGAGAGAGATACGCAGTATTTT. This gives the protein CASSLGLERDTQYF.

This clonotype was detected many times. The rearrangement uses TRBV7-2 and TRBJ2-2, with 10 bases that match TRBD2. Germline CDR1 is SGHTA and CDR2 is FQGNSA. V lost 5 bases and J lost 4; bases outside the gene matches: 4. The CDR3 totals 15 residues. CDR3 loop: CASSIRLAGTGELFF. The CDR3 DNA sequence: TGTGCCAGCAGCATACGACTAGCGGGCACCGGGGAGCTGTTTTTT.

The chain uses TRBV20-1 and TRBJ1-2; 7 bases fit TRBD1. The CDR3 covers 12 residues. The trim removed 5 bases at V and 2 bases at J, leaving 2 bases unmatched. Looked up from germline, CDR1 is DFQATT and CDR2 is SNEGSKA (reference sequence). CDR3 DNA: TGCAGTGCTCCGACAGGGAACTATGGCTACACCTTC. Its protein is CSAPTGNYGYTF.

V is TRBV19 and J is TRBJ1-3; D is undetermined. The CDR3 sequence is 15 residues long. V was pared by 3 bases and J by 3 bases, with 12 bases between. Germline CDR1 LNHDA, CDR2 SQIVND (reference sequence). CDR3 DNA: TGTGCCAGTAGTATTCCGAGTGGAGGTGGAAACACCATATATTTT. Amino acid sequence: CASSIPSGGGNTIYF.

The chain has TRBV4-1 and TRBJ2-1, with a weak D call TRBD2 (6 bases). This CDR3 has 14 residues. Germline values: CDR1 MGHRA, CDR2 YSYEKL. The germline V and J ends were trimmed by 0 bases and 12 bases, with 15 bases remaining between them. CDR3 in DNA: TGCGCCAGCAGCCAAGATTTAAGACTAGGTGGGCAGTTCTTC. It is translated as CASSQDLRLGGQFF.

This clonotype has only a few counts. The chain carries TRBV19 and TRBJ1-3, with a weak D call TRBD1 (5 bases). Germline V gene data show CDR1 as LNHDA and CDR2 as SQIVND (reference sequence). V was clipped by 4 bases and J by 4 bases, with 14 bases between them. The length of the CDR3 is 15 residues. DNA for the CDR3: TGTGCCAGTAGTACCGATAGACAGCTCGGAAACACCATATATTTT. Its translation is CASSTDRQLGNTIYF.

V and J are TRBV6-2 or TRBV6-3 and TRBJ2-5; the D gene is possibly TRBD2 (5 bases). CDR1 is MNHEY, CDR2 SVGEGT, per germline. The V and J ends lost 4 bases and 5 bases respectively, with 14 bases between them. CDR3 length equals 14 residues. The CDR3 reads CASSWLAADETQYF. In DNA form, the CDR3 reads TGTGCCAGCAGTTGGCTAGCAGCTGACGAGACCCAGTACTTC.

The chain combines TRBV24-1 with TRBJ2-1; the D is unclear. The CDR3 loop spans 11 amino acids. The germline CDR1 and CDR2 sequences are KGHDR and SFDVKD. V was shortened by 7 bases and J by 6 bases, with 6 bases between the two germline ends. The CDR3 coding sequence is TGTGCCACCAGATGGGGCAATGAGCAGTTCTTC. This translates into CATRWGNEQFF.

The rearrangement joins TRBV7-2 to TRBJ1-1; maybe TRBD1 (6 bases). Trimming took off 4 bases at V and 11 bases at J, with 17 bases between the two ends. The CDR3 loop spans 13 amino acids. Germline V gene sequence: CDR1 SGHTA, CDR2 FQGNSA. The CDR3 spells CASSSRGGFGAFF. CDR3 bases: TGTGCCAGCAGCTCTAGGGGGGGGTTTGGGGCTTTCTTT. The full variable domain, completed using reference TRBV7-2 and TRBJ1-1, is GAGVSQSPSNKVTEKGKDVELRCDPISGHTALYWYRQSLGQGLEFLIYFQGNSAPDKSGLPSDRFSAERTGGSVSTLTIQRTQQEDSAVYLCASSSRGGFGAFFGQGTRLTVV.

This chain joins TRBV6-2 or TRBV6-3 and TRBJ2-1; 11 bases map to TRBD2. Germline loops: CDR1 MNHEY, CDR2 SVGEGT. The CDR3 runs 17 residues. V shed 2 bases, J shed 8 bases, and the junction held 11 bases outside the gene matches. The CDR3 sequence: CASSYGLIAGGRDEQFF. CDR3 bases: TGTGCCAGCAGTTACGGCTTAATAGCGGGGGGGCGAGATGAGCAGTTCTTC.

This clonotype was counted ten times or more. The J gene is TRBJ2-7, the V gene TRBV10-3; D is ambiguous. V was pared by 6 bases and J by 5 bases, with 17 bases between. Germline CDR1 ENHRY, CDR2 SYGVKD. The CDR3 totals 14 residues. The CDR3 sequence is CAISNAVGRDEQYF. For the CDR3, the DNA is TGTGCCATCAGCAATGCGGTTGGCCGGGACGAGCAGTACTTC.

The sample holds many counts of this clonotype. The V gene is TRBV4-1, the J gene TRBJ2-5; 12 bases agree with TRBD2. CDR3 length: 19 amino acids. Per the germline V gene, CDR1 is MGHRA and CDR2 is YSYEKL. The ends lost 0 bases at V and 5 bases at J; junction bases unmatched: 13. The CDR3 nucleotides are TGCGCCAGCAGCCAAGAAGCGAGACTAGCGGGAGATGGCTGGGAGACCCAGTACTTC. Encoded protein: CASSQEARLAGDGWETQYF.

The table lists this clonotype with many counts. The CDR3 DNA is TGTGCCAGCAGTTACCCCTCTGCAAAGTACAATGAGCAGTTCTTC. This sequence encodes CASSYPSAKYNEQFF. The genes are TRBV6-2 or TRBV6-3 and TRBJ2-1; D unclear. In germline, CDR1 is MNHEY, CDR2 SVGEGT. Trimming stripped 2 bases from V and 4 bases from J, with 12 bases between. The CDR3 is 15 amino acids.

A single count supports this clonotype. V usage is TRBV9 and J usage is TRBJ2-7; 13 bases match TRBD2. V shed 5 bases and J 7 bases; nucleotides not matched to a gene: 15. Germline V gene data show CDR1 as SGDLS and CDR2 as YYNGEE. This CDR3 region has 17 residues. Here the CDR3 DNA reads TGTGCCAGCAGTGAAACCGGGACTAGCGGGGTCACTCGGGAGCAGTACTTC. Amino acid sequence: CASSETGTSGVTREQYF.

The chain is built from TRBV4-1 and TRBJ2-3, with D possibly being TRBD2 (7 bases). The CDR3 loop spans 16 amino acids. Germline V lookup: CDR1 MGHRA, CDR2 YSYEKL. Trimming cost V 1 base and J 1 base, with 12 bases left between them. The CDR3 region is CASSQGAGTRTDTQYF. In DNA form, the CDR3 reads TGCGCCAGCAGCCAAGGAGCGGGGACACGCACAGATACGCAGTATTTT.